These T cell receptor beta chains were read from a single sample in a study of blood T cell repertoires in COVID-19. Sequencing used immunoSEQ multiplex PCR; TCRdb keeps in-frame clones, though not all of them. The sample yields 150,000 to 200,000 clones, 76% seen once. The material sequenced was PBMCs or T cells enriched from blood (not recorded which). Source of these receptors: a woman aged 45-65 years with acute COVID-19. The CDR3 runs from the conserved cysteine through the conserved F or W. Fields, in order: D gene, clone size, V gene, J gene, CDR3 DNA, CDR3 protein. The D gene is left open where the match is weak. For some rows the clone size is stated as once, few or many, or as a class when expanded; others skip it.

>TRBD2|once|TRBV5-4|TRBJ2-3
TGTGCCAGCCCGGGGCCCCCGGGGGGGCGATTCACCGATACGCAGTATTTT
CASPGPPGGRFTDTQYF
>TRBD1|.|TRBV28|TRBJ2-3
TGTGCCTCGGACAGGGCCAGCACAGATACGCAGTATTTT
CASDRASTDTQYF
>TRBD1|.|TRBV5-6|TRBJ1-3
TGTGCCAGCAGCTTGGGGGACAGGGGTTCCTCTGGAAACACCATATATTTT
CASSLGDRGSSGNTIYF
>TRBD1|.|TRBV27|TRBJ2-3
TGTGCCAGCAGTTTATCATTCGGCAAGGGACAGGCCCATACGCAGTATTTT
CASSLSFGKGQAHTQYF
>.|.|TRBV7-3|TRBJ1-6
TGTGCCAGCAGCTTAGGGTGGGAGGGCTCCTCGAGGGGGTATAATTCACCCCTCCACTTT
CASSLGWEGSSRGYNSPLHF
>.|.|TRBV24-1|TRBJ2-1
TGTGCCACCAGTGGGGCTACCTCGGAGCAGTTCTTC
CATSGATSEQFF
>.|.|TRBV2|TRBJ1-5
TGTGCCAGCAGATTCAGGGGCAATCAGCCCCAGCATTTT
CASRFRGNQPQHF
>TRBD1|.|TRBV2|TRBJ2-2
TGTGCCAGCGAAGGACAGGGGGCGCCCGGGGAGCTGTTTTTT
CASEGQGAPGELFF
>.|.|TRBV19|TRBJ1-5
TGTGCCAGTAGTATATTCCAGGACAGCCCCAATCAGCCCCAGCATTTT
CASSIFQDSPNQPQHF
>.|.|TRBV28|TRBJ1-2
TGTGCCAGCAGTTTGGGGGGGTATGGTGGTGGCTACACCTTC
CASSLGGYGGGYTF
>TRBD1|.|TRBV9|TRBJ2-5
TGTGCCAGCAGCTCAGGGGAGACAGGGGGTGAGACCCAGTACTTC
CASSSGETGGETQYF
>.|.|TRBV6-6|TRBJ1-5
TGTGCCAGCAGTCCGGGAGGGGGACCGTCGCCCCAGCATTTT
CASSPGGGPSPQHF
>TRBD1|.|TRBV7-2|TRBJ1-2
TGTGCCAGCAGCTTGGCAGGGGGCCCCATTGAGGGCTACACCTTC
CASSLAGGPIEGYTF
>.|.|TRBV5-1|TRBJ1-2
TGCGCCAGCAGCCACCTACAGGGTAACTATGGCTACACCTTC
CASSHLQGNYGYTF
>TRBD1|.|TRBV5-1|TRBJ1-6
TGCGCCAGCAGCTTAGAATACAGGGGGAGGTATAATTCACCCCTCCACTTT
CASSLEYRGRYNSPLHF
>.|.|TRBV21-1|TRBJ2-3
TGTGCCAGCAGCTCGAAAGGGGGGGTGTTTATGGATACGCAGTATTTT
CASSSKGGVFMDTQYF
>.|.|TRBV7-9|TRBJ1-2
TGTGCCAGCAGCTTTGCTAGACAGGCTTATGGCTACACCTTC
CASSFARQAYGYTF
>TRBD1|.|TRBV7-2|TRBJ2-5
TGTGCCAGCAGCTTAGGACAGGGTGGCCAAGAGACCCAGTACTTC
CASSLGQGGQETQYF
>TRBD1|.|TRBV4-1|TRBJ1-4
TGCGCCAGCAGCCAAGATGGGACAGGGGGTGAAAAACTGTTTTTT
CASSQDGTGGEKLFF
>TRBD1|.|TRBV28|TRBJ1-2
TGTGCCAGCAAACGACAGGGGCGTAACGGCTACACCTTC
CASKRQGRNGYTF
>.|few|TRBV4-2|TRBJ1-1
TGTGCCAGCAGCCAGGCGGCGGATCCGCCCACTGAAGCTTTCTTT
CASSQAADPPTEAFF
>.|.|TRBV5-4|TRBJ1-2
TGTGCCAGCAGCTTGGGAGGGACACAGTCTAACTATGGCTACACCTTC
CASSLGGTQSNYGYTF
>.|once|TRBV7-2|TRBJ1-2
TGTGCCAGCAGCCCCGGCAGGGGCGCGGATGGCTACACCTTC
CASSPGRGADGYTF
>.|.|TRBV2|TRBJ1-2
TGTGCCAGCAGGGCACTCCGGGACACAACTAACTATGGCTACACCTTC
CASRALRDTTNYGYTF
>.|.|TRBV14|TRBJ1-1
TGTGCCAGCAGCCAAATCAAGGGTGGGGGCAGGGGTGCCACTGAAGCTTTCTTT
CASSQIKGGGRGATEAFF
>.|.|TRBV29-1|TRBJ1-2
TGCAGCGTTGGGGGGGACTATGGCTACACCTTC
CSVGGDYGYTF
>TRBD1|.|TRBV28|TRBJ2-5
TGTGCCAGCCCCTCCCCCACAGGGGGCGGTCGGTCGACCCAGTACTTC
CASPSPTGGGRSTQYF
>.|.|TRBV21-1|TRBJ2-2
TGTGCCAGCAGCAAGACGGTTTTTGACACCACCGGGGAGCTGTTTTTT
CASSKTVFDTTGELFF